Below are 14 T cell receptor beta chains sequenced from a single sample in a study of blood T cell repertoires in COVID-19. TCRdb keeps only in-frame clones here, not all; method: immunoSEQ multiplex PCR. This sample has about 150,000 clones, with roughly nine tenths found just once. The source material was peripheral blood. Receptors originate from a man younger than 30 with COVID-19, enrolled during active disease.

This clone was observed a few times. The V and J genes are TRBV30 and TRBJ1-5; no clear D gene. Per the germline V gene, CDR1 is GTSNPN and CDR2 is SVGIG (reference sequence). The length of the CDR3 is 12 residues. The germline V and J ends were trimmed by 5 bases and 6 bases, with 11 bases remaining between them. This CDR3 reads CAWERYGQPQHF. CDR3 bases: TGTGCCTGGGAGAGGTACGGTCAGCCCCAGCATTTT.

The rearrangement uses TRBV27 and TRBJ2-5; possible D gene TRBD1, 5 bases. The V end lost 5 bases, the J end lost 4 bases, and 14 bases lay between the germline ends. Germline loops: CDR1 MNHEY, CDR2 SMNVEV (reference sequence). The CDR3 is made up of 14 amino acids. Here the CDR3 DNA reads TGTGCCAGCAGTCCGGAACTCAGGGTAGAGACCCAGTACTTC. It yields the protein CASSPELRVETQYF.

The V gene is TRBV11-2, the J gene TRBJ2-3; 9 bases line up with TRBD1. With 8 bases clipped from V and 4 bases from J, the junction kept 7 bases outside the gene matches. CDR1 and CDR2 from the germline V gene are SGHAT and FQNNGV. The CDR3 runs 14 residues. The CDR3 reads CASFIRDRADTQYF. CDR3 bases: TGTGCCAGCTTCATCCGGGACAGGGCAGATACGCAGTATTTT.

This clone was detected once. This rearrangement joins TRBV9 to TRBJ2-5; 9 nucleotides align to TRBD2. The germline CDR1 and CDR2 sequences are SGDLS and YYNGEE. This CDR3 has 14 residues. J was trimmed by 2 bases and V by 2 bases; bases with no gene match: 1. DNA for the CDR3: TGTGCCAGCAGCGTGACTAGCGGACAAGAGACCCAGTACTTC. Protein sequence: CASSVTSGQETQYF.

The genes are TRBV7-9 and TRBJ2-1; 12 bases match TRBD2. The CDR3 has 15 residues. CDR1 is SEHNR and CDR2 is FQNEAQ in the germline V gene (reference sequence). J lost 4 bases, V lost 5 bases, and 3 bases had no gene match. The CDR3 protein is CASSPTSGRYNEQFF. DNA of the CDR3: TGTGCCAGCAGCCCGACTAGCGGGAGATACAATGAGCAGTTCTTC.

The rearrangement links TRBV11-3 to TRBJ2-1; TRBD1 matches 7 bases. The CDR3 covers 15 residues. Trimming took 5 bases from V and 2 from J; bases not matched to a gene: 6. The germline CDR1 and CDR2 sequences are SGHNT and YENEEA. CDR3 sequence: CASSGRTGAYNEQFF. The CDR3 DNA follows: TGTGCCAGCAGCGGAAGGACAGGAGCCTACAATGAGCAGTTCTTC.

The chain couples TRBV9 to TRBJ2-7; possibly TRBD2 for D (6 bases). The CDR3 has 14 amino acids. Trimming stripped 0 bases from V and 5 bases from J, with 12 bases between. Germline loops: CDR1 SGDLS, CDR2 YYNGEE. The CDR3 coding sequence is TGTGCCAGCAGCGTAGCGGGAGAACGCCACGAGCAGTACTTC. It translates to CASSVAGERHEQYF.

The V and J genes are TRBV6-5 and TRBJ2-5; D uncertain. The CDR3 loop spans 13 amino acids. Germline values: CDR1 MNHEY, CDR2 SVGAGI. With 6 bases removed from V and 2 bases from J, the gap between germline ends came to 10 bases. The CDR3 DNA reads TGTGCCAGCAGCCTTTACCTACAAGAGACCCAGTACTTC. As protein: CASSLYLQETQYF.

This chain uses TRBV6-1 with TRBJ1-6; weak D call: TRBD1 (6 bases). The V gene's germline CDR1 is MNHNS and CDR2 SASEGT. The germline V and J ends were trimmed by 2 bases and 0 bases, with 8 bases remaining between them. The CDR3 runs to 16 residues. Written as DNA, the CDR3 is TGTGCCAGCAGTGAACCGACAGGCTCCTATAATTCACCCCTCCACTTT. Translating it yields CASSEPTGSYNSPLHF.

The rearrangement uses TRBV6-4 and TRBJ2-3; the D is unclear. Per germline, CDR1 MRHNA and CDR2 SNTAGT. CDR3 length equals 12 residues. V lost 2 bases, J lost 5 bases, and 5 bases lay in between. CDR3 sequence: CASSDGRDTQYF. CDR3 nucleotides: TGTGCCAGCAGTGACGGCAGAGATACGCAGTATTTT.

V is TRBV28 and J is TRBJ2-3; 7 bases map to TRBD2. The germline CDR1 and CDR2 sequences are MDHEN and SYDVKM. The CDR3 loop spans 16 amino acids. Trimming removed 1 base from V and 4 bases from J; junction bases left unmatched: 8. The DNA of the CDR3 is TGTGCCAGCAGTTTATTCAGGCGGGAGCGTTCAGATACGCAGTATTTT. The encoded protein is CASSLFRRERSDTQYF.

V is TRBV4-1 and J is TRBJ1-1, with 9 bases fitting TRBD1. Germline assignment: CDR1 MGHRA and CDR2 YSYEKL. The CDR3 loop spans 15 amino acids. Trimming removed 5 bases from V and 1 base from J; junction bases left unmatched: 5. The CDR3 protein is CASSYPGQGNTEAFF. The CDR3 coding sequence is TGCGCCAGCAGCTATCCGGGACAGGGGAACACTGAAGCTTTCTTT.

V is TRBV6-5 and J is TRBJ1-2; 7 nucleotides agree with TRBD1. Trimming took 6 bases from V and 4 from J; bases not matched to a gene: 11. Germline-derived CDR1 and CDR2 are MNHEY and SVGAGI. CDR3 length equals 15 residues. The CDR3 DNA reads as TGTGCCAGCAGACTTAGCACAGGGGCGGGCTATGGCTACACCTTC. Translation: CASRLSTGAGYGYTF.

The rearrangement uses TRBV4-1 and TRBJ2-1; 12 nucleotides agree with TRBD2. This CDR3 spans 15 amino acids. J gave up 6 bases and V 4 bases, and 4 bases lay outside the gene matches. Germline V gives CDR1 MGHRA, CDR2 YSYEKL. CDR3 DNA sequence: TGCGCCAGCAGCCCGGGACTAGCGGGCGTCAATGAGCAGTTCTTC. This encodes CASSPGLAGVNEQFF.